A single sample is the source of the 4 T cell receptor beta chains below, sequenced in a study of blood T cell repertoires in COVID-19. Generated by immunoSEQ multiplex PCR, the TCRdb table keeps only in-frame clones and is missing some. The repertoire has about 320,000 clones, roughly nine tenths of them found once; the top ten carry 3.9%. The material sequenced was PBMCs or T cells enriched from blood (not recorded which). These receptors originate from a woman between 25 and 40 years old who had been exposed to COVID-19.

The chain uses TRBV7-9 and TRBJ1-3; D uncertain. V lost 2 bases and J lost 6, with 5 bases in between. This CDR3 has 12 amino acids. Per germline, CDR1 SEHNR and CDR2 FQNEAQ (reference sequence). The CDR3 sequence is CASSLILNTIYF. In DNA form, the CDR3 reads TGTGCCAGCAGCTTAATCCTAAACACCATATATTTT. Full variable domain (outside the CDR3, taken from reference TRBV7-9 and TRBJ1-3): DTGVSQNPRHKITKRGQNVTFRCDPISEHNRLYWYRQTLGQGPEFLTYFQNEAQLEKSRLLSDRFSAERPKGSFSTLEIQRTEQGDSAMYLCASSLILNTIYFGEGSWLTVV.

Only a few counts were recorded for this clone. V and J are TRBV12-5 and TRBJ2-3; 8 nucleotides match TRBD1. Germline loops: CDR1 LGHNT, CDR2 FRNRAP. The CDR3 runs 15 residues. Trimming at V came to 2 bases and at J to 3 bases, leaving 4 bases not matched to a gene. The CDR3 sequence: CASGLINRGTDTQYF. In nucleotides, the CDR3 is TGTGCTAGTGGTTTGATCAACAGGGGGACAGATACGCAGTATTTT.

The chain has TRBV7-9 and TRBJ2-7; D perhaps matches TRBD1 (6 bases). V was pared by 4 bases and J by 5 bases, with 12 bases between. Germline V gene data show CDR1 as SEHNR and CDR2 as FQNEAQ (reference sequence). The CDR3 runs 13 residues. In DNA form, the CDR3 reads TGTGCCAGCAGCTCAACAGGGAGTGACGAGCAGTACTTC. It specifies CASSSTGSDEQYF.

This clone was picked up a small number of times. This chain joins TRBV16 and TRBJ1-1; 11 positions agree with TRBD1. The CDR3 sequence is 16 residues long. Germline loops: CDR1 KGHSY, CDR2 FQNENV. Losses at the gene ends were 4 bases for V and 0 bases for J; bases not matched to a gene: 4. In nucleotides, the CDR3 is TGTGCCAGCAGCCGGGGGACAGGGGGGATGAACACTGAAGCTTTCTTT. Its protein is CASSRGTGGMNTEAFF.